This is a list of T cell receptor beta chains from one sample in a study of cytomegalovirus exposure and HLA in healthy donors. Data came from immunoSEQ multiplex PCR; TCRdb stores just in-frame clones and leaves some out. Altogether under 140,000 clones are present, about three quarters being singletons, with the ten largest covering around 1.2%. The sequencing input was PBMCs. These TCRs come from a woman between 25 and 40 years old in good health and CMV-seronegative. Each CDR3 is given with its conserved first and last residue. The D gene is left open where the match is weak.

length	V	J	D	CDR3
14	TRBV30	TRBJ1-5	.	CAWSFGRGDQPQHF
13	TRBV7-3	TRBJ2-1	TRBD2	CASSRTSYNEQFF
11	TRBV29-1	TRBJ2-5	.	CSVGYGETQYF
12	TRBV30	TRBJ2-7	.	CAWNAAPYEQYF
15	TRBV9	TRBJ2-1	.	CASSVGGLSYNEQFF
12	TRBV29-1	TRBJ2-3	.	CSVDPGADTQYF
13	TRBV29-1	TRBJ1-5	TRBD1	CSVRDSFNQPQHF
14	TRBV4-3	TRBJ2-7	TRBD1	CASSQGQTYGEQYF
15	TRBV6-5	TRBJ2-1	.	CASSYLGGTLDEQFF
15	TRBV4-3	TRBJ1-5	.	CASSQDSVPSQPQHF
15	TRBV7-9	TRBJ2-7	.	CASSFGGARSYEQYF
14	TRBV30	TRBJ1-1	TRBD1	CALLWDRANTEAFF
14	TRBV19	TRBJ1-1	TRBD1	CASSIQGGNTEAFF
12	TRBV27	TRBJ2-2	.	CASRGGTGELFF
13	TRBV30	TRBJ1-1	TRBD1	CAWSRGQYTEAFF
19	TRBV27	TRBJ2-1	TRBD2	CASSLYGTSGGSSYNEQFF
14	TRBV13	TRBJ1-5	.	CASSIRDSDQPQHF
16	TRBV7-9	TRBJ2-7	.	CASSLSQAPNSYEQYF
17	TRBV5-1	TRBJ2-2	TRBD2	CASSLEPSGTPTGELFF
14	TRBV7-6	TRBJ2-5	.	CASSGSDTMETQYF
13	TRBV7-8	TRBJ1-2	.	CASSLEQGIGYTF
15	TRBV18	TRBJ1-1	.	CASSPLERLNTEAFF
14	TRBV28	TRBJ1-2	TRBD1	CASSLRGQRYGYTF
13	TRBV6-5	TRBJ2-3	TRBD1	CASSQDRTDTQYF
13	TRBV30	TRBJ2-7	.	CAINQGGGGEQYF
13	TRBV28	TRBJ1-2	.	CASSLSGRSGYTF
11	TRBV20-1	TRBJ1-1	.	CSARAGFWAFF
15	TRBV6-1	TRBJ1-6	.	CASSEQPGLNSPLHF